Here is one T cell receptor beta chain with its context. At one boundary the junction diverges from the germline segment, which might be a read error. The CDR3 is made up of 13 amino acids. Germline CDR1 and CDR2: GTSNPN and SVGIG (reference sequence). This specimen belongs to a study of patients and donors after allogeneic stem cell transplantation. One entry per CDR3 protein, called by TCRdb with MiXCR from the RT-PCR reads. Of fewer than 500,000 distinct CDR3 sequences listed, roughly 17% are singletons. Material: blood, either unsorted or a sorted T cell fraction (not recorded which). V is TRBV30 and J is TRBJ1-3; D remains ambiguous. The TCR originated in a human donor who was either an allogeneic HSCT recipient or a stem cell or donor lymphocyte infusion donor (not recorded which). It is not recorded whose cells these are; they may come from a transplant donor. CDR3 coding DNA: TGCGCCTGGAGTATCAGTTCTGGAAACACCATATATTTT. This translates into CAWSISSGNTIYF. Full variable domain (outside the CDR3, taken from reference TRBV30 and TRBJ1-3): SQTIHQWPATLVQPVGSPLSLECTVEGTSNPNLYWYRQAAGRGLQLLFYSVGIGQISSEVPQNLSASRPQDRQFILSSKKLLLSDSGFYLCAWSISSGNTIYFGEGSWLTVV.